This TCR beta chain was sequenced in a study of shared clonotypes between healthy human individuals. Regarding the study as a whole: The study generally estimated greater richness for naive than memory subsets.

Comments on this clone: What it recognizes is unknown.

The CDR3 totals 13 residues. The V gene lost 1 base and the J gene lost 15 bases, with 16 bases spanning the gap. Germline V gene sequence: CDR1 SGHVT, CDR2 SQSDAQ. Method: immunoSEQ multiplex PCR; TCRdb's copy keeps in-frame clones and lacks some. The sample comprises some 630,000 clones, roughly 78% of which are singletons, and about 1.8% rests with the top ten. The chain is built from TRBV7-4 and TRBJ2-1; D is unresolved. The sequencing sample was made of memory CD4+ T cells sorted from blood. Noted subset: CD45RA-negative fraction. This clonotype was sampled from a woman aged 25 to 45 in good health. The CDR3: CASSLGTYQPGFF. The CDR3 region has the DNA TGTGCCAGCAGCTTAGGGACCTACCAACCGGGGTTCTTC.